Below, one T cell receptor beta chain is given with its context. This entry belongs to a study of blood T cell repertoires in COVID-19. Only in-frame clones appear in the TCRdb table, and some are missing; sequencing was by immunoSEQ multiplex PCR. The data contain a few hundred thousand clones, about 86% of them singletons. V was trimmed by 2 bases and J by 0 bases, leaving 16 bases between them. The CDR3 has 17 amino acids. The germline V gene has CDR1 MDHEN and CDR2 SYDVKM. The chain uses TRBV28 and TRBJ1-1; D may be TRBD1 (5 bases). Material: PBMCs or T cells enriched from blood (not recorded which). The TCR sequence derives from a woman aged 40-49 years with acute COVID-19. DNA for the CDR3: TGTGCCAGCAGTTTAGAAGATTGGGGCAGCCTGAACACTGAAGCTTTCTTT. Its protein product is CASSLEDWGSLNTEAFF.